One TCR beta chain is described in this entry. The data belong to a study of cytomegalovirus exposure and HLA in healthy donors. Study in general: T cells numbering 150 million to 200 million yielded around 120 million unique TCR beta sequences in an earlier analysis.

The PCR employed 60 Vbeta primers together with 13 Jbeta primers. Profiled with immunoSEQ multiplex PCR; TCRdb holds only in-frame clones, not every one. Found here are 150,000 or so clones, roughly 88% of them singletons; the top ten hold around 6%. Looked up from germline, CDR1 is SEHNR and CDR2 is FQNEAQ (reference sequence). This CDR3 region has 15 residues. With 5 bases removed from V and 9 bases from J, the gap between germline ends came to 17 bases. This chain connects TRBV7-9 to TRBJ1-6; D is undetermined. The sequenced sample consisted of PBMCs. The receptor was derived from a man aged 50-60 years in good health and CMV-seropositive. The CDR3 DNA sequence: TGTGCCAGCAGCCTCAATAAAGAGCCCGGTTCACCCCTCCACTTT. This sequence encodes CASSLNKEPGSPLHF.